The clone carrying this T cell receptor beta chain was observed a handful of times. What it binds is not known. The sample is drawn from a study of cytomegalovirus exposure and HLA in healthy donors. General study results and limits: Accounts indicate the classifier identified cytomegalovirus status with strong specificity and sensitivity. Per a prior analysis, the majority of TCR beta V segments were productive roughly 87% or roughly 30% of the time. After further analysis at a later stage, 15,000 to 20,000 TCR beta sequences were associated with HLA alleles at 0.05 false discovery rate.

Per germline, CDR1 SGHTA and CDR2 FQGTGA. CDR3 length: 13 amino acids. V was shortened by 0 bases and J by 7 bases, with 7 bases between the two germline ends. PCR involved 60 Vbeta and 13 Jbeta primers. How the authors handled the data: A later analysis tallied approximately 87 million unique TCR beta chains, around 12 million of them shared. Sequencing was performed with immunoSEQ multiplex PCR; in TCRdb, only in-frame clones are kept and a portion is missing. V and J calls and clone size are given by that table; D and trimming were obtained from the DNA. The sample comprises 150,000 to 200,000 clones, roughly 80% of which are singletons, and roughly 10% rests with the top ten.

This receptor was taken from a man younger than 35 in good health and CMV-seropositive. The specimen sequenced was PBMCs. The chain combines TRBV7-3 with TRBJ2-1; no clear D. In DNA form, the CDR3 reads TGTGCCAGCAGCTTAACCAACGGGAATGAGCAGTTCTTC. It yields the protein CASSLTNGNEQFF.